Below, one TCR beta chain is given with its context. Its antigen has not been determined. The record has no base qualities; no much larger clone is one base away. TCR beta CDR3 regions were amplified from RNA transcripts. A first-round RT-PCR of the TCR CDR3 used the HTBI primer set with the Qiagen OneStep RT-PCR kit. A second multiplex PCR round built the libraries, followed by size selection and purification. Sequencing of the libraries was done on an Illumina HiSeq2000 using paired-end 100 bp reads. The study's processing was this. SOAPnuke was used to process the raw data, with reads discarded if the reads contained adapters or uncalled bases, had a mean Phred below 15, or lacked an exact constant-primer or identifier match. High-quality paired reads were merged with COPE v1.2.5, and unique nucleotide sequences were defined as clonotypes. MiTCR v1.1 was used to align clonotypes to the IMGT TRBV, TRBD and TRBJ reference segments. Analysis was restricted to V-J combinations with a frequency above 0.0001, which covered roughly 99% of repertoires. A TCS score was defined as the ratio of F50 (clonal expansion) to E x V (chaos), with BLOSUM62-based TCRdist applied between CDR3 peptides within each V-J. Welch's t-statistics and random forest reduced 514 V-J features to 10 to 15, which were used in a naive Bayes classifier (R e1071). In-frame beta chains were kept once TCRdb had trimmed the public reads at Q25 with fastp and called clones with MiXCR. Every entry covers one CDR3 protein and lists the most common genes and DNA from its rows. What appears here as the V and J calls and clone size reflects TCRdb's work, not the paper's. This sample comprises roughly 700,000 distinct CDR3 sequences, approximately 15% of them detected only once. In total, the top ten clones hold more than 8.5% of the sample.

A patient counted as having stable Graves' hyperthyroidism if no progression to ophthalmopathy occurred over 18 months of follow-up. Hyperthyroidism patients were aged 18 to 65 years and newly diagnosed, with disease duration of less than 2 months. Patients with uncontrolled infections, other autoimmune diseases, pregnancy or lactation were excluded. Diagnoses were established on the basis of clinical symptoms, serum thyroxine and TRAb, thyroid ultrasound, and orbital computed tomography. PBMCs were separated from 10 ml of fresh peripheral blood using Ficoll-Paque density gradient centrifugation. Total RNA was extracted using Trizol reagent, and RNA quality was assessed on an Agilent 2100 Bioanalyzer. The source of the sample is a study of T cells in Graves' hyperthyroidism and ophthalmopathy (dated by TCRdb to between 2019 and 2020). In terms of the full investigation: Peripheral blood samples were taken at initial diagnosis, before any treatment was given. The paper reports TCR Vbeta CDR3 sequencing of fewer than 150 peripheral blood samples: around 45 ophthalmopathy, under 85 hyperthyroidism and approximately 17 progressor patients. Whether ophthalmopathy could be predicted prospectively was tested in an independent validation cohort made up of 18 hyperthyroidism patients plus 17 patients who later progressed to ophthalmopathy. The approximately 100 discovery patients were randomly divided into training and test sets at a 7:3 ratio. In about 6 Graves' hyperthyroidism patients, the study also compared T-cell repertoires from thyroid tissue with T-cell repertoires from blood. TCR V-J signatures able to tell the groups apart were searched for in a discovery cohort of 95 or so patients, of whom more than 40 had Graves' ophthalmopathy and around 57 had stable Graves' hyperthyroidism. After blood sampling, hyperthyroidism patients were treated with methimazole at a starting dose of 30 mg daily, and ophthalmopathy patients were treated with high-dose intravenous methylprednisolone.

Broader findings and caveats from the paper: Most expanded thyroid clonotypes (frequency above 0.001) were also found in blood, which suggests that blood repertoires may mirror thyroid immune responses. In validation, progression to ophthalmopathy was predicted by the model with roughly 69% sensitivity and 72.22% specificity, a median of roughly six months before onset. Sample size was not statistically predetermined, and investigators were not blinded to group allocation. A 13 V-J signature model separated ophthalmopathy from stable hyperthyroidism, with approximately 86% sensitivity and roughly 82% specificity in cross-validation and 80%/75% in testing.

Its CDR3 holds 13 amino acids, cysteine through phenylalanine. Just the 39-base CDR3 DNA is kept, in frame starting at base 1. V and J are truncated by 6 bases and 5 bases respectively, leaving an intervening sequence of 14 bases. This receptor was identified in a woman under 30 with Graves' hyperthyroidism. In this chain, TRBV12-3 or TRBV12-4 is recombined with TRBJ2-7, with the D gene too uncertain to name. Source material: blood. The base sequence is TGTGCCAGCAGGGACGCCCTAGTGGACGAGCAGTACTTC. Its product reads: CASRDALVDEQYF.